This passage covers 6 T cell receptor beta chains from one sample sequenced in a study of T cells in tumors after PD-1 blockade. The table came from immunoSEQ multiplex PCR; TCRdb's copy has only in-frame clones and leaves some out. The table lists some 48,000 clones, 60% to 80% of them singletons. The source was PBMCs, collected before anti-PD-1 treatment. Receptor source: a human donor with basal cell carcinoma.

V usage is TRBV14 and J usage is TRBJ2-6; perhaps D is TRBD1 or TRBD2 (6 bases each). This CDR3 has 17 amino acids. Trimming shortened V by 3 bases and J by 4 bases, and 16 bases separated the two germline ends. Germline lookup yields CDR1 SGHDN and CDR2 FVKESK. The CDR3 loop reads CASSQARGARGANVLTF. The CDR3 bases are TGTGCCAGCAGCCAGGCGAGGGGGGCGAGGGGGGCCAACGTCCTGACTTTC. Full variable domain (missing parts from reference TRBV14 and TRBJ2-6): EAGVTQFPSHSVIEKGQTVTLRCDPISGHDNLYWYRRVMGKEIKFLLHFVKESKQDESGMPNNRFLAERTGGTYSTLKVQPAELEDSGVYFCASSQARGARGANVLTFGAGSRLTVL.

The chain recombines TRBV2 with TRBJ1-4; TRBD1 matches 7 bases. CDR3 length: 14 residues. V lost 7 bases, J lost 8 bases, and 10 bases stayed unmatched. Germline loops: CDR1 SNHLY, CDR2 FYNNEI. In DNA, the CDR3 is TGTGCCAGCAACCAGGGGGGGCTTAGCGAAAAACTGTTTTTT. Encoded protein: CASNQGGLSEKLFF.

V is TRBV18 and J is TRBJ1-6, with D possibly TRBD1 on 5 matching bases. The CDR3 has 15 residues. The ends were cut back, 2 bases at V and 6 bases at J, with 11 bases in the middle. The V gene's germline CDR1 is KGHSH and CDR2 LQKENI. The CDR3 DNA follows: TGTGCCAGCTCACCAACCGGGGGAAGTAATTCACCCCTCCACTTT. The encoded protein is CASSPTGGSNSPLHF.

The rearrangement uses TRBV2 and TRBJ2-1; TRBD1 matches 9 bases. V lost 5 bases and J lost 8; bases outside the gene matches: 10. Germline V gene data show CDR1 as SNHLY and CDR2 as FYNNEI. The CDR3 is 15 residues long. The CDR3 coding sequence is TGTGCCAGCAGTCCACAGGGGGCAAGTCAGGATGAGCAGTTCTTC. It translates to CASSPQGASQDEQFF.

This clone was counted ten times or more. CDR3 amino acids: CASSLYRGWNYGYTF. The CDR3 nucleotides read TGTGCCAGCAGCTTATACAGGGGCTGGAACTATGGCTACACCTTC. The V call is TRBV7-2, the J call TRBJ1-2; 7 positions match TRBD1. Trimming removed 2 bases from V and 2 bases from J; junction bases left unmatched: 5. The V gene's germline CDR1 is SGHTA and CDR2 FQGNSA. The length of the CDR3 is 15 residues. Drawing the rest from reference TRBV7-2 and TRBJ1-2, the complete variable domain is GAGVSQSPSNKVTEKGKDVELRCDPISGHTALYWYRQSLGQGLEFLIYFQGNSAPDKSGLPSDRFSAERTGGSVSTLTIQRTQQEDSAVYLCASSLYRGWNYGYTFGSGTRLTVV.

The chain couples TRBV6-5 to TRBJ1-5; a possible D gene is TRBD1 (5 bases). This CDR3 contains 14 residues. Germline V lookup: CDR1 MNHEY, CDR2 SVGAGI. V was pared by 6 bases and J by 4 bases, with 13 bases between. CDR3 region: CASRRDPYNQPQHF. The CDR3, as DNA: TGTGCCAGCAGACGGGACCCTTATAATCAGCCCCAGCATTTT.